This TCR beta chain was recorded in a study of response to subunit inactivated influenza vaccine. Germline lookup yields CDR1 KGHDR and CDR2 SFDVKD. The V segment lost 2 bases and the J segment 8 bases; nucleotides outside the gene matches: 11. The CDR3 contains 17 residues. A few counts support this clonotype. MiXCR, applied by TCRdb to the RT-PCR reads, yields one record per CDR3 protein. The sample holds approximately 500,000 distinct CDR3 sequences, 10% to 15% seen once. The material sequenced was PBMCs from blood, taken about 40 days after vaccination. The receptor comes from a man aged 45-65 years who received an inactivated influenza vaccine. The rearrangement uses TRBV24-1 and TRBJ1-3; 10 nucleotides agree with TRBD1. CDR3 sequence: CATSDCGTGASCYTIYF. The DNA for the CDR3 is TGTGCCACCAGTGATTGCGGGACAGGGGCTTCTTGTTACACCATATATTTT.